This entry features one TCR beta chain sequence. Its target is unknown. Some second doses came at about 4 weeks and others at about 12 weeks; these were pooled. The CDR3 runs to 20 residues. This sample stems from a study of T cell responses to AZD1222 COVID-19 vaccine. General study results and limits: Only 6 or 7 people who got AZD1222 tested seropositive at baseline. Compared with day 0, the breadth and depth of the Spike-specific TCR repertoire rose significantly after two doses of AZD1222. Females made up more of the donors, who were largely white British, and clonal diversity may have come out too low.

TCRdb's copy holds only in-frame clones and misses some; the assay was immunoSEQ multiplex PCR. The sample lists under 200,000 clones, around 90% occurring once. V gene TRBV21-1 combines with J gene TRBJ2-5; TRBD2, as called in the table, went unchecked against the DNA. TRBV21-1 counts as a pseudogene. This TCR derives from an adult who received the AZD1222 COVID-19 vaccine. The material was peripheral blood, obtained 28 days after the second AZD1222 dose. The CDR3 here is CASLAAQQRSEGGRQETQYF. Here the CDR3 DNA reads TGTGCCAGCTTGGCTGCGCAGCAAAGGTCTGAAGGAGGACGCCAAGAGACCCAGTACTTC.